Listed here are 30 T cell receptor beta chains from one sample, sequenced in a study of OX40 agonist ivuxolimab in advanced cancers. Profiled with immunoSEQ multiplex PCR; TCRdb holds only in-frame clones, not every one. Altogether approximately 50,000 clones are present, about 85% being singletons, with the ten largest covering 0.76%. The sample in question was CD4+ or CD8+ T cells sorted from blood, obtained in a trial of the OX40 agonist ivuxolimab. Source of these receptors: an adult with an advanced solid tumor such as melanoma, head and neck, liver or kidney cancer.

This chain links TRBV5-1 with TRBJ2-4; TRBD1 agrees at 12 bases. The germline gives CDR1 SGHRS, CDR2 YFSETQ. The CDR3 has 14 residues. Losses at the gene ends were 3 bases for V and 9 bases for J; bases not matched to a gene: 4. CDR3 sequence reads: CASSWGQGAGIQYF. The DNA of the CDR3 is TGCGCCAGCAGCTGGGGACAGGGGGCAGGCATTCAGTACTTC.

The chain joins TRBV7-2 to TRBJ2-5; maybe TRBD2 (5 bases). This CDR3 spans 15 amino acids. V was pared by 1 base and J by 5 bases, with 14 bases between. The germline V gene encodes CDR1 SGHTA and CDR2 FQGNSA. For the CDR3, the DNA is TGTGCCAGCAGCTTAGTGCGCGGGTTGCAGGAGACCCAGTACTTC. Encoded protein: CASSLVRGLQETQYF.

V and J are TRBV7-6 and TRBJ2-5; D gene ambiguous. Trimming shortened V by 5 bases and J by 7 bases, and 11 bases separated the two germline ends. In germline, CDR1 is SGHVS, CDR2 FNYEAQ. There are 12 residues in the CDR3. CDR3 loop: CASSPEKVTQYF. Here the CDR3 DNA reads TGTGCCAGCAGCCCCGAGAAGGTGACCCAGTACTTC. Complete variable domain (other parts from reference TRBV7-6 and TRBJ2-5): GAGVSQSPRYKVTKRGQDVALRCDPISGHVSLYWYRQALGQGPEFLTYFNYEAQQDKSGLPNDRFSAERPEGSISTLTIQRTEQRDSAMYRCASSPEKVTQYFGPGTRLLVL.

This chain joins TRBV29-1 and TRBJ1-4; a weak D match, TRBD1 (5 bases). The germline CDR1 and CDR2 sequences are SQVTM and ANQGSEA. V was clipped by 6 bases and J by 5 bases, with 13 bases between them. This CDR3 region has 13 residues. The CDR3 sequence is CSVKSGANEKLFF. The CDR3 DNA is TGCAGCGTGAAATCTGGGGCAAATGAAAAACTGTTTTTT.

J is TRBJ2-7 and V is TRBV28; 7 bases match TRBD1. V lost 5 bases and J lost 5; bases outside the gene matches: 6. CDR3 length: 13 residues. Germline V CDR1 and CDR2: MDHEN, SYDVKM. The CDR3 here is CASSTPGQNEQYF. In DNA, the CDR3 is TGTGCCAGCAGTACTCCGGGACAGAACGAGCAGTACTTC.

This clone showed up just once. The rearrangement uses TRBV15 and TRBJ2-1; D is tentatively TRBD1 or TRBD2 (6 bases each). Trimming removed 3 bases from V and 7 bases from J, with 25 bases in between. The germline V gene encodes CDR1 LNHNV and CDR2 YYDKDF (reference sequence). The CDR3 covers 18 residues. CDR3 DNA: TGTGCCACCAGCAGTTCCTCCCGGGGGCGGGAAAGGCGTAATGAGCAGTTCTTC. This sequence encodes CATSSSSRGRERRNEQFF.

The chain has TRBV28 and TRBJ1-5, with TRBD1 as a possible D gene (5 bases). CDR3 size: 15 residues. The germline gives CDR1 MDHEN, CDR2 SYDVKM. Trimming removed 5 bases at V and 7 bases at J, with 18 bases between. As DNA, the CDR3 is TGTGCCAGCAGTACTCGCATACGGGGCTCGCAGCCCCAGCATTTT. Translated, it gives CASSTRIRGSQPQHF.

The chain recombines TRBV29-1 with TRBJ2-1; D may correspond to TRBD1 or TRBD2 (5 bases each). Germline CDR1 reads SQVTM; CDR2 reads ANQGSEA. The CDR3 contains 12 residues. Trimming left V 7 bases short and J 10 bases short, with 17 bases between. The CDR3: CSAGTHSEEQFF. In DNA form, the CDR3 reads TGCAGCGCTGGGACCCACTCCGAGGAGCAGTTCTTC.

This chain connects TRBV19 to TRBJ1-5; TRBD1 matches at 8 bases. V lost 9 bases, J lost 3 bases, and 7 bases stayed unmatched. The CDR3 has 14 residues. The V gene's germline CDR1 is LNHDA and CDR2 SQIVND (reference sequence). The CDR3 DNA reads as TGTGCCAGCGAAACAGGGGGGATCAATCAGCCCCAGCATTTT. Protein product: CASETGGINQPQHF.

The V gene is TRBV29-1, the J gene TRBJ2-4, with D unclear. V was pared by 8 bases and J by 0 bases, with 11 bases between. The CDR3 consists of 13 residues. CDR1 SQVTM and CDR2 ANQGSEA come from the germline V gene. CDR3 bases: TGCAGCCAAACTTCGCTAGCCAAAAACATTCAGTACTTC. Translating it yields CSQTSLAKNIQYF.

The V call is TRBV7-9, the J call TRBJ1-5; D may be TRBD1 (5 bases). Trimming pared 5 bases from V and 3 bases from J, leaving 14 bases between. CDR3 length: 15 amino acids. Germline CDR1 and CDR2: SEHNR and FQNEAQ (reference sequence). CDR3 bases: TGTGCCAGCAGCGCGGGTTCTGGGACCAATCAGCCCCAGCATTTT. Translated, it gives CASSAGSGTNQPQHF.

CDR3 amino acids: CASSPIGEKVANEQFF. The CDR3 DNA reads TGTGCCAGCTCACCAATTGGGGAGAAGGTGGCCAATGAGCAGTTCTTC. This rearrangement joins TRBV18 to TRBJ2-1; TRBD2 is a possible D gene (5 bases). Germline V lookup: CDR1 KGHSH, CDR2 LQKENI. The CDR3 spans 16 residues. V gave up 2 bases and J gave up 6 bases, with 17 bases separating them. The whole variable domain, filled in from reference TRBV18 and TRBJ2-1, reads NAGVMQNPRHLVRRRGQEARLRCSPMKGHSHVYWYRQLPEEGLKFMVYLQKENIIDESGMPKERFSAEFPKEGPSILRIQQVVRGDSAAYFCASSPIGEKVANEQFFGPGTRLTVL.

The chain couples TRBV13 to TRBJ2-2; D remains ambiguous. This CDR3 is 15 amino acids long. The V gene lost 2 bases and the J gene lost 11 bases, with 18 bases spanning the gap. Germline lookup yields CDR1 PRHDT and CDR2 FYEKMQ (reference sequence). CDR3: CASSLPLYRRGELFF. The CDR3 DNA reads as TGTGCCAGCAGCTTACCCCTCTACCGTCGCGGTGAGCTGTTTTTT.

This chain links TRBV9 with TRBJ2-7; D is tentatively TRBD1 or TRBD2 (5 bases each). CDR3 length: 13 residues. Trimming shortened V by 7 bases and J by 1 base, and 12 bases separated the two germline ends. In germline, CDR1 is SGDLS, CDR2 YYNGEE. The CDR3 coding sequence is TGTGCCAGCGGGGACGGATCATCCTACGAGCAGTACTTC. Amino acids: CASGDGSSYEQYF.

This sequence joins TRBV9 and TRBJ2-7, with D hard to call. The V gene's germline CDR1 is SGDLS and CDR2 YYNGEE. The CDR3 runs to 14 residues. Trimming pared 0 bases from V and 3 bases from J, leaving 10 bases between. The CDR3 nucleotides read TGTGCCAGCAGCGTAGAGGATGTATTCTACGAGCAGTACTTC. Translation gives CASSVEDVFYEQYF. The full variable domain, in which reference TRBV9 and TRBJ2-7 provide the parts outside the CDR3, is DSGVTQTPKHLITATGQRVTLRCSPRSGDLSVYWYQQSLDQGLQFLIQYYNGEERAKGNILERFSAQQFPDLHSELNLSSLELGDSALYFCASSVEDVFYEQYFGPGTRLTVT.

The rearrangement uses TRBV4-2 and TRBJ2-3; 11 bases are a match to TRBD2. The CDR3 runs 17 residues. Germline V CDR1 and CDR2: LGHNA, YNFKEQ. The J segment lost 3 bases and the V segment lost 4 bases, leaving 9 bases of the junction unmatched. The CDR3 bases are TGTGCCAGCAGCCCGCGGGCACTAGCGGGAGTTACAGATACGCAGTATTTT. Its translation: CASSPRALAGVTDTQYF.

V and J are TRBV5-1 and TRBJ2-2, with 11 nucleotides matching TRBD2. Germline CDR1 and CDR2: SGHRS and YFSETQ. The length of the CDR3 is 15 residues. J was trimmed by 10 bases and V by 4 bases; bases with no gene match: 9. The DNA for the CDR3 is TGCGCCAGCAGCCGCGGGACTAGCGGCCAGGAGGAGCTGTTTTTT. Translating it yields CASSRGTSGQEELFF. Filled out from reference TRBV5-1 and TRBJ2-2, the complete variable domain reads KAGVTQTPRYLIKTRGQQVTLSCSPISGHRSVSWYQQTPGQGLQFLFEYFSETQRNKGNFPGRFSGRQFSNSRSEMNVSTLELGDSALYLCASSRGTSGQEELFFGEGSRLTVL.

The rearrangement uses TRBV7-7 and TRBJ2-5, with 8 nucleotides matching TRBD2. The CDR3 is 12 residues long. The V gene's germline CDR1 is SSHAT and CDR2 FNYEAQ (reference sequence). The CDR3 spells CASGREGGAQYF. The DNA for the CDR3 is TGTGCTAGCGGACGGGAGGGCGGGGCCCAGTACTTC.

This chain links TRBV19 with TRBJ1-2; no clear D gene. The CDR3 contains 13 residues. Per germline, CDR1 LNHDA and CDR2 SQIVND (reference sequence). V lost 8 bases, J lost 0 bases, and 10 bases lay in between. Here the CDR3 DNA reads TGTGCCAGTGGCGGGGAAACTAACTATGGCTACACCTTC. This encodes CASGGETNYGYTF.

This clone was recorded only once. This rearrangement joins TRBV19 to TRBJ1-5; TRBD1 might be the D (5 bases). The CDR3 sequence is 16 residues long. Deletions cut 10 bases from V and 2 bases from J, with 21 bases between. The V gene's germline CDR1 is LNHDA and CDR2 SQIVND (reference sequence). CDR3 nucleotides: TGTGCCACCCGGAAACAGGCCCCCCAAGGCAATCAGCCCCAGCATTTT. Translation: CATRKQAPQGNQPQHF.

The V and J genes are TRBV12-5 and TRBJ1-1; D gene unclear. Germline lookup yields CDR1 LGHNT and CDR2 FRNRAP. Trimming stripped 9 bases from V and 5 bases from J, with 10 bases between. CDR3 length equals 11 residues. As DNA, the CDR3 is TGTGCTAGGGGTAGAGCTACTGAAGCTTTCTTT. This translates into CARGRATEAFF. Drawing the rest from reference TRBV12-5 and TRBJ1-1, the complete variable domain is DARVTQTPRHKVTEMGQEVTMRCQPILGHNTVFWYRQTMMQGLELLAYFRNRAPLDDSGMPKDRFSAEMPDATLATLKIQPSEPRDSAVYFCARGRATEAFFGQGTRLTVV.

CDR3 amino acids: CASTSGRNTGELFF. CDR3 sequence (DNA): TGTGCCAGCACGTCAGGGCGAAACACCGGGGAGCTGTTTTTT. The V gene is TRBV7-3, the J gene TRBJ2-2; a possible D gene is TRBD1 (5 bases). The CDR3 is 14 amino acids. Per germline, CDR1 SGHTA and CDR2 FQGTGA. The V and J ends lost 7 bases and 2 bases respectively, with 11 bases between them.

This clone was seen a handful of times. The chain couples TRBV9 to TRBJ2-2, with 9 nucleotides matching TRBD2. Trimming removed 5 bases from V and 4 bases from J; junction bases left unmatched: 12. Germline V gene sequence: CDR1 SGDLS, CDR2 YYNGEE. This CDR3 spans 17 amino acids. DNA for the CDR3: TGTGCCAGCAGGGGGGCTAGCGGGAACGTGGGCACCGGGGAGCTGTTTTTT. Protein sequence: CASRGASGNVGTGELFF. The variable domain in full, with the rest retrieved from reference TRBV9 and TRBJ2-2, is DSGVTQTPKHLITATGQRVTLRCSPRSGDLSVYWYQQSLDQGLQFLIQYYNGEERAKGNILERFSAQQFPDLHSELNLSSLELGDSALYFCASRGASGNVGTGELFFGEGSRLTVL.

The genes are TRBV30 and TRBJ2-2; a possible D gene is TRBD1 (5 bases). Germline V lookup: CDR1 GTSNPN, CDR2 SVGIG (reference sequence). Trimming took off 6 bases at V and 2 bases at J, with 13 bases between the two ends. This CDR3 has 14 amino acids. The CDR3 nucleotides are TGTGCCTGTCCCAGGACAATAAACACCGGGGAGCTGTTTTTT. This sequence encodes CACPRTINTGELFF.

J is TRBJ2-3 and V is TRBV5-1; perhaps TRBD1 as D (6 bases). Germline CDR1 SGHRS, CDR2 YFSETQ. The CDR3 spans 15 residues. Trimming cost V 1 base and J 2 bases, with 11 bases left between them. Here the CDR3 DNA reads TGCGCCAGCAGCTTGCAGGGGCCGAACACAGATACGCAGTATTTT. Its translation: CASSLQGPNTDTQYF.

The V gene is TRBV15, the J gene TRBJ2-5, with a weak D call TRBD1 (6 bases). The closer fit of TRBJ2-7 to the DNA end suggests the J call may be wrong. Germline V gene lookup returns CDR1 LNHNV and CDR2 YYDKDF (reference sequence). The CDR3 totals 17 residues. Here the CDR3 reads CATSREKIGTQAYEQYF. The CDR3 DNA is TGTGCCACCAGCAGAGAAAAGATAGGGACACAAGCCTACGAGCAGTACTTC.

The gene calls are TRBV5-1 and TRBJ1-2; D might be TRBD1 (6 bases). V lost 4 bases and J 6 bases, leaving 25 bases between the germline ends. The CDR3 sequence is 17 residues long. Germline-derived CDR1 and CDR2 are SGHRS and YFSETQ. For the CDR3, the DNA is TGCGCCAGCAGCCGAATTTCCTCTCAGGGGTTTTTACATGGCTACACCTTC. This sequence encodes CASSRISSQGFLHGYTF.

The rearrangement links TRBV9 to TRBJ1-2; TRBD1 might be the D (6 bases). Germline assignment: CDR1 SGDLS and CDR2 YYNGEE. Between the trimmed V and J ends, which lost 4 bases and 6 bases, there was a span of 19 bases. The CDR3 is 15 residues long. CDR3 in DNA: TGTGCCAGCAGCTCTGGGGACACCCAGGGGCATGGCTACACCTTC. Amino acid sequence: CASSSGDTQGHGYTF. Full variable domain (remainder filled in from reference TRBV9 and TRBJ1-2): DSGVTQTPKHLITATGQRVTLRCSPRSGDLSVYWYQQSLDQGLQFLIQYYNGEERAKGNILERFSAQQFPDLHSELNLSSLELGDSALYFCASSSGDTQGHGYTFGSGTRLTVV.

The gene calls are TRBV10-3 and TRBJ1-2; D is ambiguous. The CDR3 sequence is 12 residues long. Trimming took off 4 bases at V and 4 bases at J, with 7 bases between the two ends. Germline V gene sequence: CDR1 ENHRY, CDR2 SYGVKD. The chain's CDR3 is CAISADSYGYTF. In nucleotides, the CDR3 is TGTGCCATCAGTGCTGATTCCTATGGCTACACCTTC.

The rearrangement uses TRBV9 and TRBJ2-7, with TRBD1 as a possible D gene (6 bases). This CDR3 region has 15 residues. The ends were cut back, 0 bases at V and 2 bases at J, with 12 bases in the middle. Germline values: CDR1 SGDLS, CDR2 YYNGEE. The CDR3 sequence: CASSVGQGLPYEQYF. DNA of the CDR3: TGTGCCAGCAGCGTAGGGCAGGGGCTTCCCTACGAGCAGTACTTC.